This TCR beta chain was captured by sequencing in a study of immune evolution from preneoplasia to lung adenocarcinoma. Across the study: HLA loss of heterozygosity: 5.5% to 8.5% AIS, about 15% MIA, around 35% ADC, none AAH.

TCRdb's copy holds only in-frame clones and misses some; the assay was immunoSEQ multiplex PCR. The repertoire includes about 41,000 clones, around 79% of them detected once, and about 4.3% sits in the top ten. Germline CDR1 reads SGHDT; CDR2 reads YYEEEE. The V segment lost 3 bases and the J segment 3 bases; nucleotides outside the gene matches: 7. The length of the CDR3 is 17 residues. Input material: FFPE invasive lung adenocarcinoma tissue. The chain has TRBV5-6 and TRBJ2-2; 11 nucleotides align to TRBD2. This receptor was identified in a person between 60 and 69 years old with lung adenocarcinoma. This CDR3 reads CASSYLAGGPDTGELFF. The CDR3 nucleotides are TGTGCCAGCAGCTACTTAGCGGGAGGGCCCGACACCGGGGAGCTGTTTTTT. Filled out from reference TRBV5-6 and TRBJ2-2, the complete variable domain reads DAGVTQSPTHLIKTRGQQVTLRCSPKSGHDTVSWYQQALGQGPQFIFQYYEEEERQRGNFPDRFSGHQFPNYSSELNVNALLLGDSALYLCASSYLAGGPDTGELFFGEGSRLTVL.